In its sample, the clone carrying this T cell receptor (beta chain) was seen many times. Its antigen is currently unknown. The data originate from a study of T cells in Graves' hyperthyroidism and ophthalmopathy. Study conclusions and caveats: Most clonotypes expanded in the thyroid (above 0.001) were also present in blood.

Graves' hyperthyroidism was deemed stable absent ophthalmopathy progression within 18 months. Newly diagnosed hyperthyroidism, duration under 2 months, in patients aged 18 to 65. Exclusion of patients followed from uncontrolled infection, other autoimmune disease, pregnancy or lactation. The V end lost 7 bases, the J end lost 5 bases, and 14 bases lay between the germline ends. The CDR3 totals 14 residues. The germline gives CDR1 SNHLY, CDR2 FYNNEI. Authors of the study amplified TCR beta CDR3 regions from RNA transcripts. Carried out on the TCR CDR3, a first-round RT-PCR used the HTBI primer set. Using its own MiXCR run on the multiplex PCR reads, TCRdb lists one record per CDR3 protein. The table includes 200,000 to 250,000 distinct CDR3 sequences, less than 20% detected once.

V is TRBV2 and J is TRBJ2-2, with a possible D match to TRBD2 (5 bases). Material: blood. This sequence was found in a woman in her forties or fifties with Graves' hyperthyroidism. The DNA of the CDR3 is TGTGCCAGCATACGGGGAGACGTTACCGGGGAGCTGTTTTTT. This codes for CASIRGDVTGELFF.